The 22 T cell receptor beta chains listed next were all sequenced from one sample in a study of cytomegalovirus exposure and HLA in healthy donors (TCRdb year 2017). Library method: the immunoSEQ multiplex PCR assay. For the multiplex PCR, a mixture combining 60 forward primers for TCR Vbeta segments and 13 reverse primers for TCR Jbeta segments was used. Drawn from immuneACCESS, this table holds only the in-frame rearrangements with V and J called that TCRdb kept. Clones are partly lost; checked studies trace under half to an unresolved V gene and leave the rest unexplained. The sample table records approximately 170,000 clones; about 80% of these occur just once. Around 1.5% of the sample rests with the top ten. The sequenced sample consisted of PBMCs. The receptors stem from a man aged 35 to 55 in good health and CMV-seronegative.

The CDR3 bases are TGTGCCAGCAGCCCCTACACAGGGGGTTACGAGCAGTACGTC. Translated: CASSPYTGGYEQYV. The rearrangement links TRBV7-2 to TRBJ2-7; 8 nucleotides agree with TRBD1. The CDR3 is 14 amino acids. Germline assignment: CDR1 SGHTA and CDR2 FQGNSA. V trimming: 5 bases; J trimming: 4 bases; junction bases outside the gene matches: 7.

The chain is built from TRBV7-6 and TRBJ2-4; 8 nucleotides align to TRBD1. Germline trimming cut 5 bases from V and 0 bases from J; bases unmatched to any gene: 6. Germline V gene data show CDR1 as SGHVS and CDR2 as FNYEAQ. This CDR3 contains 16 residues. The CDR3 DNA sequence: TGTGCCAGCAGCCCAAGACAGGGGCTAGCCAAAAACATTCAGTACTTC. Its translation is CASSPRQGLAKNIQYF.

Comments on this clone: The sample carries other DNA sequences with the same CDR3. The DNA for the CDR3 is TGTGCCAGCAGCTTAGGACAGGGTCAGAACACTGAAGCTTTCTTT. Protein product: CASSLGQGQNTEAFF. The V gene is TRBV7-6, the J gene TRBJ1-1, with 7 positions matching TRBD1. V was pared by 1 base and J by 1 base, with 3 bases of the junction left unmatched. The CDR3 runs 15 residues. Looked up from germline, CDR1 is SGHVS and CDR2 is FNYEAQ.

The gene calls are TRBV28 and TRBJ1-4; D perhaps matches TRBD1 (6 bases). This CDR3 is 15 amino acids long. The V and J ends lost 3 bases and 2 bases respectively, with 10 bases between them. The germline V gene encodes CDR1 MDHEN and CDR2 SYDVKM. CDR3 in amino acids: CASSFRQGTNEKLFF. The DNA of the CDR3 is TGTGCCAGCAGTTTTCGGCAGGGGACTAATGAAAAACTGTTTTTT.

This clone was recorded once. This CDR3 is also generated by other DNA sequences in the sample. The CDR3 sequence is CASSPQGKNTEAFF. The CDR3 nucleotides are TGTGCCAGCTCACCACAGGGGAAGAACACTGAAGCTTTCTTT. The chain links TRBV18 to TRBJ1-1, with D possibly matching TRBD1 (5 bases). Germline CDR1 reads KGHSH; CDR2 reads LQKENI. The CDR3 is made up of 14 amino acids. The ends were cut back, 1 base at V and 1 base at J, with 7 bases in the middle.

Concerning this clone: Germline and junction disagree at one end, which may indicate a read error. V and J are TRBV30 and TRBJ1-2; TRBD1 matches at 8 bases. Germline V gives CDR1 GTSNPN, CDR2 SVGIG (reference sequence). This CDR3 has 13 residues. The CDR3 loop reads CAWSVLRGRGCTF. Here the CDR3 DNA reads TGTGCCTGGAGTGTTCTCAGGGGGCGAGGCTGCACCTTC.

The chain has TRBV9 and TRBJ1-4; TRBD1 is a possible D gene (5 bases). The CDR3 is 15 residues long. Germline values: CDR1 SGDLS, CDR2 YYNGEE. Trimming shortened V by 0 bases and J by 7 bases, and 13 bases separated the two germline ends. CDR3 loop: CASSVEGRVAEKLFF. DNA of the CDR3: TGTGCCAGCAGCGTAGAAGGCAGGGTCGCTGAAAAACTGTTTTTT. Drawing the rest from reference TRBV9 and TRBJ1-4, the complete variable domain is DSGVTQTPKHLITATGQRVTLRCSPRSGDLSVYWYQQSLDQGLQFLIQYYNGEERAKGNILERFSAQQFPDLHSELNLSSLELGDSALYFCASSVEGRVAEKLFFGSGTQLSVL.

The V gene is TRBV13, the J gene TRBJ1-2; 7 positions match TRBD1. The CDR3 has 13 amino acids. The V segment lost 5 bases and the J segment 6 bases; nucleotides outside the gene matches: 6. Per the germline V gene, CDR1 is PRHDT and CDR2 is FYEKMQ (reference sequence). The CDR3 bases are TGTGCCAGCAGCCTAAGGACAGGTAATGGCTACACCTTC. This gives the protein CASSLRTGNGYTF.

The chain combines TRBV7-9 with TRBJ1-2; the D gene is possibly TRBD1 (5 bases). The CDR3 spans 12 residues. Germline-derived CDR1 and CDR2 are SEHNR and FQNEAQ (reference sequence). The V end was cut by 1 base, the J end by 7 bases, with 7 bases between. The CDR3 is CASSLGQSGYTF. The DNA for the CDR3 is TGTGCCAGCAGCTTAGGACAGTCTGGCTACACCTTC. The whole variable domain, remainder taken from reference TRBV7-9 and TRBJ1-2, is DTGVSQNPRHKITKRGQNVTFRCDPISEHNRLYWYRQTLGQGPEFLTYFQNEAQLEKSRLLSDRFSAERPKGSFSTLEIQRTEQGDSAMYLCASSLGQSGYTFGSGTRLTVV.

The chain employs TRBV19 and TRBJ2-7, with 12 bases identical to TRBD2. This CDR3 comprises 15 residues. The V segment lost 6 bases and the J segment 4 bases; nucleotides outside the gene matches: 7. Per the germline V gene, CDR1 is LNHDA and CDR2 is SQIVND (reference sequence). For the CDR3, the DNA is TGTGCCAGTAGGGACGCTAGCGGGAGGGTATACGAGCAGTACTTC. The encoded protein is CASRDASGRVYEQYF.

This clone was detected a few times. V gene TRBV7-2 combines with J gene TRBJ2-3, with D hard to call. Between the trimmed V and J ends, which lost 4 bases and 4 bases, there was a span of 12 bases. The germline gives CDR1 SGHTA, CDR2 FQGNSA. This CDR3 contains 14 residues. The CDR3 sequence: CASSSRLGPDTQYF. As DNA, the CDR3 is TGTGCCAGCAGCTCCCGACTGGGTCCAGATACGCAGTATTTT.

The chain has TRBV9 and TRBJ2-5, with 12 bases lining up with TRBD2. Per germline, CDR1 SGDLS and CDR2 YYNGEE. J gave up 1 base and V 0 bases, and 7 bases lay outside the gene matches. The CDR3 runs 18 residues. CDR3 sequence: CASSVGLAGGPRQETQYF. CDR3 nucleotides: TGTGCCAGCAGCGTAGGGCTAGCGGGAGGGCCCCGCCAAGAGACCCAGTACTTC. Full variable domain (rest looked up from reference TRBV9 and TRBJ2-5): DSGVTQTPKHLITATGQRVTLRCSPRSGDLSVYWYQQSLDQGLQFLIQYYNGEERAKGNILERFSAQQFPDLHSELNLSSLELGDSALYFCASSVGLAGGPRQETQYFGPGTRLLVL.

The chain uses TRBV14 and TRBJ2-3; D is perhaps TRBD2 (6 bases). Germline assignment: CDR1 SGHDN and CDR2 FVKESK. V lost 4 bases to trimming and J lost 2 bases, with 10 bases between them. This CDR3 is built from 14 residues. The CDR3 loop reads CASSPGVTTDTQYF. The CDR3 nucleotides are TGTGCCAGCAGCCCGGGGGTCACCACAGATACGCAGTATTTT.

CDR3: CASSLGSNEKLFF. CDR3 bases: TGTGCCAGCAGCTTGGGGAGTAATGAAAAACTGTTTTTT. The chain carries TRBV5-5 and TRBJ1-4; D not resolved. Germline-derived CDR1 and CDR2 are SGHKS and YYEKEE (reference sequence). The CDR3 contains 13 residues. V was clipped by 0 bases and J by 4 bases, with 4 bases between them.

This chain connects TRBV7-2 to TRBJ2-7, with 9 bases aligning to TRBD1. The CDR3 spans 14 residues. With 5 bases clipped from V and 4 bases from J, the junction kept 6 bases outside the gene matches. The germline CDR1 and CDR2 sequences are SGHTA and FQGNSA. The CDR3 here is CASSPTGGSYEQYV. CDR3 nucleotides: TGTGCCAGCAGCCCGACAGGGGGTAGTTACGAGCAGTACGTC.

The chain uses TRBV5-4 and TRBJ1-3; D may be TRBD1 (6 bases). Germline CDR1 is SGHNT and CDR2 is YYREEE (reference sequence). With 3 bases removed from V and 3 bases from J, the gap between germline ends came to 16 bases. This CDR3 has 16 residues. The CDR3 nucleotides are TGTGCCAGCAGCTCCGACAGGCCAGCCCGTGGAAACACCATATATTTT. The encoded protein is CASSSDRPARGNTIYF.

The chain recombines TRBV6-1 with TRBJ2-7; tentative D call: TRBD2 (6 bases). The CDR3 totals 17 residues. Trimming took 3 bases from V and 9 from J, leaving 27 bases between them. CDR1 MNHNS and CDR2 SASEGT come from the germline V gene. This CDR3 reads CASSERVGDRGIRGQYF. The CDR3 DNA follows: TGTGCCAGCAGTGAGAGGGTGGGAGATCGGGGGATTCGAGGGCAGTACTTC.

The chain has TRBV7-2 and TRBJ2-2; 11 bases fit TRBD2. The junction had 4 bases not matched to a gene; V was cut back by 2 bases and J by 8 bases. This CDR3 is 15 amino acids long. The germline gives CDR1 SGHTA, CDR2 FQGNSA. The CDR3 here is CASSLLAGGRGELFF. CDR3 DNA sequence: TGTGCCAGCAGCTTACTAGCGGGAGGTCGGGGGGAGCTGTTTTTT. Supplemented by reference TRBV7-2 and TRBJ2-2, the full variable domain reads GAGVSQSPSNKVTEKGKDVELRCDPISGHTALYWYRQSLGQGLEFLIYFQGNSAPDKSGLPSDRFSAERTGGSVSTLTIQRTQQEDSAVYLCASSLLAGGRGELFFGEGSRLTVL.

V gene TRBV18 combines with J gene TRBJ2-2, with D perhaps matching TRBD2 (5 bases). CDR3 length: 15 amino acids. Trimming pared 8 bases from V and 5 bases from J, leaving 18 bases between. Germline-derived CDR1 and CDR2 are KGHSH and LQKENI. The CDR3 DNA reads TGTGCCAGCCGCTCAACGGCTAGCAGGACCGGGGAGCTGTTTTTT. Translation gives CASRSTASRTGELFF.

For the CDR3, the DNA is TGTGCCAGCAGTCTAGGACAAGCTGGAAACACCATATATTTT. Translated, it gives CASSLGQAGNTIYF. The chain joins TRBV6-5 to TRBJ1-3; TRBD1 might be the D (5 bases). This CDR3 has 14 amino acids. Germline-derived CDR1 and CDR2 are MNHEY and SVGAGI. V lost 5 bases and J 2 bases, leaving 10 bases between the germline ends.

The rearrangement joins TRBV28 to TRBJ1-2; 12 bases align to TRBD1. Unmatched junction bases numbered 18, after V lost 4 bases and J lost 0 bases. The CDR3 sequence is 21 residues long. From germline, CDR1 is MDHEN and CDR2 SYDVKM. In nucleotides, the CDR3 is TGTGCCAGCAGTTCCAAAACCGGGACAGGGGGCGCCGGTGGGTCTAACTATGGCTACACCTTC. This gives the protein CASSSKTGTGGAGGSNYGYTF.

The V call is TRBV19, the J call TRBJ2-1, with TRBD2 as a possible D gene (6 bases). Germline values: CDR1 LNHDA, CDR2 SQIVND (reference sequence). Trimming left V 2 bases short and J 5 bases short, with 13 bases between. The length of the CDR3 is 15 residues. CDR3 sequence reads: CASSIPLRGNNEQFF. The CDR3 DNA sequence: TGTGCCAGTAGTATACCCCTCCGCGGGAACAATGAGCAGTTCTTC. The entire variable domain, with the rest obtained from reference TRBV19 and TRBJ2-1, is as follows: DGGITQSPKYLFRKEGQNVTLSCEQNLNHDAMYWYRQDPGQGLRLIYYSQIVNDFQKGDIAEGYSVSREKKESFPLTVTSAQKNPTAFYLCASSIPLRGNNEQFFGPGTRLTVL.